This TCR beta chain was captured by sequencing in a study of T cell responses to AZD1222 COVID-19 vaccine. Points from the study as a whole: Clonal diversity was possibly underestimated, and white British individuals and females predominated among donors. Rises in breadth and depth of Spike-specific TCRs came after two AZD1222 doses.

As concerns this clone: The antigen is unknown.

Libraries were prepared by immunoSEQ multiplex PCR; TCRdb keeps only in-frame clonotypes and omits some of them. This table holds some 120,000 clones, around nine tenths found once. The V end lost 0 bases, the J end lost 9 bases, and 12 bases lay between the germline ends. The germline CDR1 and CDR2 sequences are MRHNA and SNTAGT. The length of the CDR3 is 14 residues. The sample was peripheral blood, taken on day 0 of MenACWY control vaccination. This receptor was identified in an adult in good health. This chain connects TRBV6-4 to TRBJ2-1; D is undetermined. The CDR3 DNA follows: TGTGCCAGCAGTGACTCGTTAGAGGTCGCTGAGCAGTTCTTC. Its protein is CASSDSLEVAEQFF.